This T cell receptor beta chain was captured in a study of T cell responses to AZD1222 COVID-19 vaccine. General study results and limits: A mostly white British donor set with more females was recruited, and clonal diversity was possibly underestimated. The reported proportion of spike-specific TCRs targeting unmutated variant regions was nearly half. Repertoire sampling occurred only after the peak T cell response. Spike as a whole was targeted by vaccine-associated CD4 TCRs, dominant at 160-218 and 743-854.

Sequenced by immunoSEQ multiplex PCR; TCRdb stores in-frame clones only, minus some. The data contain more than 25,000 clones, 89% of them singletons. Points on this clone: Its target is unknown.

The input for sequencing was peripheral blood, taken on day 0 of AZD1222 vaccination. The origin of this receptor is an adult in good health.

The CDR3 sequence is CATSRDRAGQHGYTF. CDR3 coding DNA: TGTGCCACCAGCAGAGACCGGGCAGGACAGCATGGCTACACCTTC. This chain joins TRBV15 and TRBJ1-2; perhaps TRBD1 as D (6 bases). Germline V gene data show CDR1 as LNHNV and CDR2 as YYDKDF (reference sequence). This CDR3 is built from 15 residues. The V end was cut by 0 bases, the J end by 6 bases, with 14 bases between.